These T cell receptor beta chains were read from a single sample in a study of blood T cell repertoires in COVID-19. Method: immunoSEQ multiplex PCR; TCRdb's copy keeps in-frame clones and lacks some. The data show around 150,000 clones, with around 88% seen just once and around 4.6% held by the top ten. The sequenced sample consisted of peripheral blood. Receptor source: a human donor in a cohort sampled during active COVID-19. Both conserved end residues are part of each CDR3. A D gene is named only where the DNA matches it firmly. Not every row has a clone size; where given, it reads once, few, many or a size class.

J gene: TRBJ2-7
clone size: .
D gene: TRBD1
V gene: TRBV6-5
CDR3 protein: CASSPRTGLTYEQYF
CDR3 DNA: TGTGCCAGCAGTCCCCGGACAGGTCTGACCTACGAGCAGTACTTC

J gene: TRBJ2-7
clone size: .
D gene: .
V gene: TRBV19
CDR3 protein: CASTGNRGTPYEQYF
CDR3 DNA: TGTGCCAGTACCGGGAATCGGGGGACCCCCTACGAGCAGTACTTC

J gene: TRBJ2-7
clone size: .
D gene: .
V gene: TRBV10-3
CDR3 protein: CAIGLGGSYEQYF
CDR3 DNA: TGTGCCATCGGCCTAGGGGGCTCCTACGAGCAGTACTTC

J gene: TRBJ2-1
clone size: .
D gene: .
V gene: TRBV7-9
CDR3 protein: CASSLVGLGSEQFF
CDR3 DNA: TGTGCCAGCAGCTTAGTGGGTTTGGGCTCAGAGCAGTTCTTC

J gene: TRBJ2-1
clone size: .
D gene: .
V gene: TRBV20-1
CDR3 protein: CSASGAARYNEQFF
CDR3 DNA: TGCAGTGCTAGTGGGGCAGCACGCTACAATGAGCAGTTCTTC

J gene: TRBJ2-5
clone size: .
D gene: TRBD1
V gene: TRBV4-1
CDR3 protein: CASSPRDRGAVETQYF
CDR3 DNA: TGCGCCAGCAGCCCCCGAGACAGGGGGGCAGTTGAGACCCAGTACTTC

J gene: TRBJ1-1
clone size: .
D gene: .
V gene: TRBV7-8
CDR3 protein: CASSLDLSTEAFF
CDR3 DNA: TGTGCCAGCAGCTTAGATTTGTCGACTGAAGCTTTCTTT

J gene: TRBJ1-5
clone size: .
D gene: .
V gene: TRBV9
CDR3 protein: CASSLGMDGGNQPQHF
CDR3 DNA: TGTGCCAGCAGCCTGGGCATGGACGGCGGGAATCAGCCCCAGCATTTT

J gene: TRBJ2-3
clone size: .
D gene: .
V gene: TRBV4-1
CDR3 protein: CASSQEDRNTDTQYF
CDR3 DNA: TGCGCCAGCAGCCAAGAAGACAGGAACACAGATACGCAGTATTTT

J gene: TRBJ1-1
clone size: .
D gene: .
V gene: TRBV12-3/TRBV12-4
CDR3 protein: CASSLRPTPEAFF
CDR3 DNA: TGTGCCAGCAGTTTACGCCCTACCCCTGAAGCTTTCTTT

J gene: TRBJ2-3
clone size: few
D gene: TRBD2
V gene: TRBV5-4
CDR3 protein: CASSSGIAGVGTDTQYF
CDR3 DNA: TGTGCCAGCAGCTCCGGAATAGCGGGAGTTGGCACAGATACGCAGTATTTT

J gene: TRBJ1-2
clone size: once
D gene: TRBD1
V gene: TRBV28
CDR3 protein: CASSPPTGRKGYTF
CDR3 DNA: TGTGCCAGCAGTCCACCGACAGGGCGGAAAGGCTACACCTTC

J gene: TRBJ2-5
clone size: .
D gene: TRBD2
V gene: TRBV10-3
CDR3 protein: CAISPSGNQETQYF
CDR3 DNA: TGTGCCATCAGTCCTAGCGGGAATCAAGAGACCCAGTACTTC

J gene: TRBJ1-4
clone size: .
D gene: .
V gene: TRBV29-1
CDR3 protein: CSGRQATNEKLFF
CDR3 DNA: TGCAGCGGCAGACAAGCAACTAATGAAAAACTGTTTTTT

J gene: TRBJ1-5
clone size: .
D gene: .
V gene: TRBV6-5
CDR3 protein: CASRATGSNQPQHF
CDR3 DNA: TGTGCCAGCAGAGCAACAGGGTCAAATCAGCCCCAGCATTTT

J gene: TRBJ2-7
clone size: .
D gene: TRBD2
V gene: TRBV5-1
CDR3 protein: CASSPWTISSGAPYEQYF
CDR3 DNA: TGCGCCAGCAGCCCCTGGACGATTTCGAGCGGGGCACCCTACGAGCAGTACTTC

J gene: TRBJ1-2
clone size: once
D gene: .
V gene: TRBV3-1/TRBV3-2
CDR3 protein: CASSQETSRLPGYTF
CDR3 DNA: TGTGCCAGCAGCCAAGAAACGAGCCGCTTACCGGGCTACACCTTC

J gene: TRBJ2-7
clone size: .
D gene: TRBD1
V gene: TRBV2
CDR3 protein: CASSVGTGTHEQYF
CDR3 DNA: TGTGCCAGCAGTGTTGGGACAGGGACTCACGAGCAGTACTTC

J gene: TRBJ2-2
clone size: .
D gene: .
V gene: TRBV28
CDR3 protein: CASSLQTGKLFF
CDR3 DNA: TGTGCCAGCAGTTTACAAACAGGAAAGCTGTTTTTT

J gene: TRBJ2-7
clone size: .
D gene: .
V gene: TRBV4-1
CDR3 protein: CASSQLGGVPYEQYF
CDR3 DNA: TGCGCCAGCAGCCAATTAGGGGGGGTACCCTACGAGCAGTACTTC

J gene: TRBJ1-2
clone size: .
D gene: .
V gene: TRBV28
CDR3 protein: CASSFRNYGYTF
CDR3 DNA: TGTGCCAGCAGTTTCAGGAACTATGGCTACACCTTC

J gene: TRBJ1-4
clone size: .
D gene: TRBD1
V gene: TRBV30
CDR3 protein: CAWSKGQGRGEKLFF
CDR3 DNA: TGTGCCTGGAGTAAGGGACAGGGACGGGGAGAAAAACTGTTTTTT

J gene: TRBJ2-2
clone size: .
D gene: .
V gene: TRBV5-1
CDR3 protein: CASSLVAGNTGELFF
CDR3 DNA: TGCGCCAGCAGCTTGGTGGCGGGGAACACCGGGGAGCTGTTTTTT

J gene: TRBJ1-6
clone size: .
D gene: .
V gene: TRBV5-1
CDR3 protein: CASSHGQTSSYNSPLHF
CDR3 DNA: TGCGCCAGCAGCCACGGACAGACGAGCTCCTATAATTCACCCCTCCACTTT

J gene: TRBJ1-5
clone size: .
D gene: .
V gene: TRBV6-5
CDR3 protein: CASTHRDRDQPQHF
CDR3 DNA: TGTGCCAGCACCCACAGGGATAGAGACCAGCCCCAGCATTTT

J gene: TRBJ1-1
clone size: .
D gene: .
V gene: TRBV5-1
CDR3 protein: CASSVSGSDTEAFF
CDR3 DNA: TGCGCCAGCAGCGTCTCAGGGTCTGACACTGAAGCTTTCTTT

J gene: TRBJ1-1
clone size: .
D gene: TRBD1
V gene: TRBV14
CDR3 protein: CASSPSGGTEAFF
CDR3 DNA: TGTGCCAGCAGCCCTTCAGGGGGCACTGAAGCTTTCTTT

J gene: TRBJ1-1
clone size: .
D gene: .
V gene: TRBV6-6
CDR3 protein: CASSYSREALTEAFF
CDR3 DNA: TGTGCCAGCAGTTACTCCAGGGAGGCCCTCACTGAAGCTTTCTTT

J gene: TRBJ2-7
clone size: .
D gene: TRBD2
V gene: TRBV6-2/TRBV6-3
CDR3 protein: CASSPRLADSYEQYF
CDR3 DNA: TGTGCCAGCAGTCCCCGACTAGCGGACTCCTACGAGCAGTACTTC

J gene: TRBJ2-7
clone size: .
D gene: .
V gene: TRBV7-9
CDR3 protein: CASSLRGGSLPYEQYF
CDR3 DNA: TGTGCCAGCAGCTTAAGGGGAGGTAGTCTCCCCTACGAGCAGTACTTC

J gene: TRBJ2-7
clone size: few
D gene: .
V gene: TRBV9
CDR3 protein: CASSVDQGRFFEQYF
CDR3 DNA: TGTGCCAGCAGCGTAGATCAGGGGAGATTTTTCGAGCAGTACTTC

J gene: TRBJ1-1
clone size: .
D gene: .
V gene: TRBV7-3
CDR3 protein: CASSLQGNTEAFF
CDR3 DNA: TGTGCCAGCAGCTTACAGGGGAACACTGAAGCTTTCTTT

J gene: TRBJ1-2
clone size: .
D gene: TRBD1
V gene: TRBV9
CDR3 protein: CASSLFSNRGLANYGYTF
CDR3 DNA: TGTGCCAGCAGCCTGTTTTCCAACAGGGGGCTAGCTAACTATGGCTACACCTTC

J gene: TRBJ2-3
clone size: few
D gene: TRBD2
V gene: TRBV10-1
CDR3 protein: CASSDGRERSTDTQYF
CDR3 DNA: TGCGCCAGCAGTGATGGGCGGGAGAGGAGCACAGATACGCAGTATTTT

J gene: TRBJ2-6
clone size: .
D gene: .
V gene: TRBV18
CDR3 protein: CASSPLPGSSGANVLTF
CDR3 DNA: TGTGCCAGCTCACCGCTCCCAGGCAGCTCTGGGGCCAACGTCCTGACTTTC

J gene: TRBJ1-1
clone size: .
D gene: .
V gene: TRBV11-1
CDR3 protein: CASSLKAATGSEAFF
CDR3 DNA: TGTGCCAGCAGCTTAAAGGCGGCAACGGGGAGTGAAGCTTTCTTT

J gene: TRBJ2-7
clone size: .
D gene: TRBD1
V gene: TRBV27
CDR3 protein: CASSSEYGDRVVDEQYF
CDR3 DNA: TGTGCCAGCAGTTCTGAATACGGGGACAGGGTTGTTGACGAGCAGTACTTC

J gene: TRBJ2-3
clone size: .
D gene: TRBD2
V gene: TRBV9
CDR3 protein: CASSFGLAGLRDTQYF
CDR3 DNA: TGTGCCAGCAGCTTCGGACTAGCGGGGCTCAGGGATACGCAGTATTTT

J gene: TRBJ2-5
clone size: .
D gene: .
V gene: TRBV9
CDR3 protein: CASSLRGETQYF
CDR3 DNA: TGTGCCAGCAGCTTACGGGGGGAGACCCAGTACTTC

J gene: TRBJ1-1
clone size: .
D gene: .
V gene: TRBV29-1
CDR3 protein: CSVSVNSNTEAFF
CDR3 DNA: TGCAGCGTTTCAGTTAATTCTAACACTGAAGCTTTCTTT

J gene: TRBJ2-7
clone size: .
D gene: TRBD2
V gene: TRBV2
CDR3 protein: CASSDLVLAVVYEQYF
CDR3 DNA: TGTGCCAGCAGTGATCTAGTCCTAGCGGTGGTCTACGAGCAGTACTTC

J gene: TRBJ2-3
clone size: .
D gene: TRBD2
V gene: TRBV5-1
CDR3 protein: CASSPGLAGVFSTDTQYF
CDR3 DNA: TGCGCCAGCAGCCCGGGACTAGCGGGGGTGTTTAGCACAGATACGCAGTATTTT

J gene: TRBJ2-7
clone size: once
D gene: .
V gene: TRBV2
CDR3 protein: CASDRDSATEQYF
CDR3 DNA: TGTGCCAGTGACCGGGACTCCGCCACCGAGCAGTACTTC

J gene: TRBJ1-2
clone size: .
D gene: TRBD1
V gene: TRBV7-2
CDR3 protein: CASSRDRTDYGYTF
CDR3 DNA: TGTGCCAGCAGTCGGGACAGGACAGACTATGGCTACACCTTC

J gene: TRBJ2-1
clone size: .
D gene: TRBD2
V gene: TRBV2
CDR3 protein: CASSVRTSGRKNEQFF
CDR3 DNA: TGTGCCAGCAGTGTTCGGACTAGCGGGAGGAAGAATGAGCAGTTCTTC

J gene: TRBJ2-7
clone size: .
D gene: TRBD1
V gene: TRBV28
CDR3 protein: CASITTGGGCEQYF
CDR3 DNA: TGTGCCAGCATCACGACAGGGGGCGGCTGCGAGCAGTACTTC

J gene: TRBJ2-7
clone size: few
D gene: .
V gene: TRBV7-8
CDR3 protein: CASSFSRAPYEQYF
CDR3 DNA: TGTGCCAGCAGCTTTAGCAGGGCCCCCTACGAGCAGTACTTC

J gene: TRBJ1-1
clone size: once
D gene: .
V gene: TRBV18
CDR3 protein: CASSSTGTNTEAFF
CDR3 DNA: TGTGCCAGCTCATCCACAGGGACGAACACTGAAGCTTTCTTT

J gene: TRBJ2-1
clone size: .
D gene: TRBD1
V gene: TRBV6-5
CDR3 protein: CASIRPGQGPFF
CDR3 DNA: TGTGCCAGCATCAGACCGGGACAGGGCCCGTTCTTC

J gene: TRBJ2-7
clone size: .
D gene: .
V gene: TRBV3-1/TRBV3-2
CDR3 protein: CASSQDYGGPDEQYF
CDR3 DNA: TGTGCCAGCAGCCAAGATTACGGGGGGCCGGACGAGCAGTACTTC

J gene: TRBJ2-6
clone size: .
D gene: TRBD1
V gene: TRBV5-4
CDR3 protein: CASSSLTGTGVSGANVLTF
CDR3 DNA: TGTGCCAGCAGCTCGCTTACCGGGACAGGGGTTTCTGGGGCCAACGTCCTGACTTTC

J gene: TRBJ1-5
clone size: .
D gene: .
V gene: TRBV2
CDR3 protein: CASSESVVEPQHF
CDR3 DNA: TGTGCCAGCAGTGAATCGGTAGTGGAGCCCCAGCATTTT

J gene: TRBJ2-3
clone size: .
D gene: TRBD2
V gene: TRBV9
CDR3 protein: CASSVHSGSPTDTQYF
CDR3 DNA: TGTGCCAGCAGCGTTCATAGCGGGAGTCCAACAGATACGCAGTATTTT

J gene: TRBJ1-5
clone size: few
D gene: .
V gene: TRBV19
CDR3 protein: CASSIDASQPQHF
CDR3 DNA: TGTGCCAGTAGTATAGATGCCAGTCAGCCCCAGCATTTT

J gene: TRBJ2-7
clone size: once
D gene: TRBD2
V gene: TRBV5-1
CDR3 protein: CASSLAPPVAGPYEQYF
CDR3 DNA: TGCGCCAGCAGCTTGGCACCCCCTGTAGCGGGCCCATACGAGCAGTACTTC

J gene: TRBJ1-3
clone size: .
D gene: TRBD1
V gene: TRBV28
CDR3 protein: CASSWDSSGNTIYF
CDR3 DNA: TGTGCCAGCAGCTGGGACAGCTCTGGAAACACCATATATTTT

J gene: TRBJ2-1
clone size: .
D gene: TRBD2
V gene: TRBV11-2
CDR3 protein: CASLGLARINEQFF
CDR3 DNA: TGTGCCAGTTTAGGACTAGCGAGGATCAATGAGCAGTTCTTC

J gene: TRBJ2-7
clone size: .
D gene: .
V gene: TRBV13
CDR3 protein: CASSLGRGLSYEQYF
CDR3 DNA: TGTGCCAGCAGCTTAGGTCGTGGGCTCAGTTACGAGCAGTACTTC